This TCR beta chain was profiled in a study of long-term antiretroviral therapy in people with HIV. Study-wide context: It was about a decade before the 2015 immediate-ART recommendation that the earliest samples were taken. Whole-study findings and limits: Transplant donor controls retained higher diversity, though diversity increased after ART.

The immunoSEQ assay was v3.0, run at survey level. The table came from immunoSEQ multiplex PCR; TCRdb's copy has only in-frame clones and leaves some out. Of more than 25,000 clones listed, 95% to 98% were seen once; the top ten hold 1.9%. Cryopreserved PBMC, at roughly 1-11 million per sample, were present before DNA extraction. As concerns this clone: Its antigen is not identified.

The CDR3 totals 15 residues. Germline CDR1 is SGHTA and CDR2 is FQGNSA. Trimming pared 5 bases from V and 0 bases from J, leaving 11 bases between. The chain joins TRBV7-2 to TRBJ1-3, with D possibly matching TRBD1 (5 bases). Here the sequenced sample was unsorted PBMCs, taken 7.6 years after starting antiretroviral therapy. This clonotype originated in a man aged 30 to 39 with HIV. The CDR3 is CASSPTGASGNTIYF. The CDR3 region has the DNA TGTGCCAGCAGCCCCACCGGGGCCTCTGGAAACACCATATATTTT.